This TCR beta chain was observed in a study of vaccination and CD4 T cells after COVID-19. Turning to the study itself: Stimulation used overlapping spike peptides from SARS-CoV-2, HCoV-NL63, HCoV-OC43 and HCoV-229E. General study points: Spike mono-reactivity held for 304 of 307 vaccine-specific clones in convalescent patients.

Cultured CD4+ T-cell DNA underwent Oncomine TCR Beta short-read sequencing. TCRdb reprocessed the PCR reads via MiXCR and lists one record per CDR3 protein. Among some 20,000 distinct CDR3 sequences listed, 40% to 55% were seen once. The sample's treatment: approximately nine-day PBMC culture with coronavirus spike peptide pools or control peptides (ViraFEST assay). ViraFEST used peptide pools to expand antigen-specific T cells and subsequently sequenced their TCRs. This CDR3 region has 18 residues. The trim removed 6 bases at V and 3 bases at J, leaving 17 bases unmatched. The germline gives CDR1 MNHEY, CDR2 SMNVEV (reference sequence). A word on this clonotype: Its cognate antigen is unknown.

Sequenced material: CD4+ T cells from blood, cultured in vitro, taken after SARS-CoV-2 vaccination. V and J are TRBV27 and TRBJ1-2, with 9 bases fitting TRBD1. The source of this sequence is a human donor who had recovered from COVID-19. CDR3 in amino acids: CASRSLFLWDRDDYGYTF. The DNA of the CDR3 is TGTGCCAGCAGATCACTATTCTTGTGGGACAGGGATGACTATGGCTACACCTTC.